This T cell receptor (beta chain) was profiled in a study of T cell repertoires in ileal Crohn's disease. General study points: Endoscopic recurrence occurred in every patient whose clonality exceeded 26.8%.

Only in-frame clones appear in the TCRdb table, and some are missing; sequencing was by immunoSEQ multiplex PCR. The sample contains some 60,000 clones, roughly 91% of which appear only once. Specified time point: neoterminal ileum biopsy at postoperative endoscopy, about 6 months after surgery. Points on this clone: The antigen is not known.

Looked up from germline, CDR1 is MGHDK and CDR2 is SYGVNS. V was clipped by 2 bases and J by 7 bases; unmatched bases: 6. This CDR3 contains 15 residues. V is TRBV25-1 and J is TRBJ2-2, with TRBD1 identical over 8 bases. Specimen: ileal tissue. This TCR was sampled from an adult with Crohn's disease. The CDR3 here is CASSEQGARIGELFF. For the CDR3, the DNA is TGTGCCAGCAGTGAACAGGGGGCGCGCATCGGGGAGCTGTTTTTT.